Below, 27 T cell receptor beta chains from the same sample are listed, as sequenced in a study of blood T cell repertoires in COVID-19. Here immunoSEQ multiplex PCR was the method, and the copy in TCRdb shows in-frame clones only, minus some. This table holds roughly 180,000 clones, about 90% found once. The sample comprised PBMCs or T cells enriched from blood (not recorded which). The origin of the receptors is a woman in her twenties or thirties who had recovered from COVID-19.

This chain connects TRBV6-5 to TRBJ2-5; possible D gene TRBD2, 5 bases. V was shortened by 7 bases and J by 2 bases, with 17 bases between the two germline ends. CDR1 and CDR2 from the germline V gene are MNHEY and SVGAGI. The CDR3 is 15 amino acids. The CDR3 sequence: CASTDHGLKQETQYF. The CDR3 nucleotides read TGTGCCAGCACCGATCACGGACTTAAACAAGAGACCCAGTACTTC.

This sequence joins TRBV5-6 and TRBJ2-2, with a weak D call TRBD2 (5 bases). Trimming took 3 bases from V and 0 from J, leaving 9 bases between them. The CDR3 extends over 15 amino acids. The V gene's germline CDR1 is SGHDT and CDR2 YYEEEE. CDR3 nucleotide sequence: TGTGCCAGCAGCTCGGGGTATACGAACACCGGGGAGCTGTTTTTT. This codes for CASSSGYTNTGELFF.

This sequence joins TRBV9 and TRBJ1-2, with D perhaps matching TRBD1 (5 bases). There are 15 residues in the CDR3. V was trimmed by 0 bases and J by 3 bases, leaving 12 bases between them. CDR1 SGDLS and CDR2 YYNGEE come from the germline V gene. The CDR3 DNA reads TGTGCCAGCAGCGTAGCCCCGACAGACTACTATGGCTACACCTTC. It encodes CASSVAPTDYYGYTF.

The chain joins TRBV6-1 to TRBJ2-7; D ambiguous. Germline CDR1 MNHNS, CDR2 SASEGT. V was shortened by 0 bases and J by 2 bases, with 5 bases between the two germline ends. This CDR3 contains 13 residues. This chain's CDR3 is CASSEAATYEQYF. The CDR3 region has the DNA TGTGCCAGCAGTGAAGCAGCCACCTACGAGCAGTACTTC.

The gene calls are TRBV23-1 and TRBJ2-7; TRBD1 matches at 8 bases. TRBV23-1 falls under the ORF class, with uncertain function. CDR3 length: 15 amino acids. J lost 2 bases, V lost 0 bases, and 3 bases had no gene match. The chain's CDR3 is CASSQSPGQAYEQYF. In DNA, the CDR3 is TGCGCCAGCAGTCAATCGCCGGGACAGGCCTACGAGCAGTACTTC.

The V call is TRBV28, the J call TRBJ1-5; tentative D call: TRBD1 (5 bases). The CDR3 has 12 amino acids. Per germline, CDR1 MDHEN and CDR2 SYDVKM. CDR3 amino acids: CAGGNSNQPQHF. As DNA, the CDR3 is TGTGCGGGGGGGAACAGCAATCAGCCCCAGCATTTT.

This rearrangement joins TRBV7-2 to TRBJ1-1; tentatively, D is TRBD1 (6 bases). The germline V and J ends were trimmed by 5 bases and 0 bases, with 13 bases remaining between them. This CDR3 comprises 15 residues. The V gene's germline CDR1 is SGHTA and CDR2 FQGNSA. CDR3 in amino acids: CASSPRQELNTEAFF. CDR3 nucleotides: TGTGCCAGCAGCCCCCGACAGGAGCTGAACACTGAAGCTTTCTTT. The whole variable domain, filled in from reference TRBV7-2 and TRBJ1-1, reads GAGVSQSPSNKVTEKGKDVELRCDPISGHTALYWYRQSLGQGLEFLIYFQGNSAPDKSGLPSDRFSAERTGGSVSTLTIQRTQQEDSAVYLCASSPRQELNTEAFFGQGTRLTVV.

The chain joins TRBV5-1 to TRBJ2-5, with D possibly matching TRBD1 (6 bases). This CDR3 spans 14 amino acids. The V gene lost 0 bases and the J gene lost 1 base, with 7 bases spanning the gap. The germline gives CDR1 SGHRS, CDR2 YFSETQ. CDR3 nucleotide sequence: TGCGCCAGCAGCTTGGACAGGGCCCAAGAGACCCAGTACTTC. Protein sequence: CASSLDRAQETQYF.

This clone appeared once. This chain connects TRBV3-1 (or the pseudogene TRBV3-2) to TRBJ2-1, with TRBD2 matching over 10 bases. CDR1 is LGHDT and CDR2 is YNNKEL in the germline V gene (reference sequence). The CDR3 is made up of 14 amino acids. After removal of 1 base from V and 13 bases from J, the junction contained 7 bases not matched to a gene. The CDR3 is CASSQVGGLAEQFF. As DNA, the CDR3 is TGTGCCAGCAGCCAAGTGGGCGGACTAGCGGAACAGTTCTTC.

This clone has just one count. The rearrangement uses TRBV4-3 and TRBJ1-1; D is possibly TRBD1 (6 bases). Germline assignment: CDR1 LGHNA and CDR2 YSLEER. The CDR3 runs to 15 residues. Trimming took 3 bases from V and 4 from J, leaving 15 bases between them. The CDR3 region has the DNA TGCGCCAGCAGCCACTTACAGGGAATTGGCACTGAAGCTTTCTTT. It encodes CASSHLQGIGTEAFF.

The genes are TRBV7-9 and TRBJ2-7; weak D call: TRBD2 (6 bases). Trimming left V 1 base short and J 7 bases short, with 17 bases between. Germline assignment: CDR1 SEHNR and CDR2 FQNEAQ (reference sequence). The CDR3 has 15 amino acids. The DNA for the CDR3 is TGTGCCAGCAGCTTAGTAGGCCAGGGAGGCGGGGAGCAGTACTTC. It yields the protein CASSLVGQGGGEQYF.

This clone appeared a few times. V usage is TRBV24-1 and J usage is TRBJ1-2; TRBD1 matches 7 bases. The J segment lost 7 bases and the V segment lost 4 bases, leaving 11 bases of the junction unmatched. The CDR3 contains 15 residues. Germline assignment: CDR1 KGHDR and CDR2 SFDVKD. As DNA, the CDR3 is TGTGCCACCAGTGAATCGGACACAGGGGATAGTGGCTACACCTTC. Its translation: CATSESDTGDSGYTF.

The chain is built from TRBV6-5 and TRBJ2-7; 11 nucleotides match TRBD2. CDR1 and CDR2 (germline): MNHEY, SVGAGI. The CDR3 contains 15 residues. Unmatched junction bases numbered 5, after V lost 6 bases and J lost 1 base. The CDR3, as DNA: TGTGCCAGCAGCCGACCTAGCGGGGGGTCCTACGAGCAGTACTTC. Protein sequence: CASSRPSGGSYEQYF.

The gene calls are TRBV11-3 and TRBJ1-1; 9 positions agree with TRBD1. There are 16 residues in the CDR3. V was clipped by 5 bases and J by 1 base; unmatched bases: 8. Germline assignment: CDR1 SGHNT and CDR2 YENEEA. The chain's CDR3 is CASSLTGTGSNTEAFF. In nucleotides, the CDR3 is TGTGCCAGCAGCCTTACCGGGACAGGGTCGAACACTGAAGCTTTCTTT.

The CDR3 coding sequence is TGTGCCAGCAGCTTAGATCTAGATACGCAGTATTTT. Protein product: CASSLDLDTQYF. The V call is TRBV7-2, the J call TRBJ2-3; D is uncertain. Germline V gene lookup returns CDR1 SGHTA and CDR2 FQGNSA. CDR3 length: 12 residues. V lost 1 base and J 5 bases, leaving 4 bases between the germline ends.

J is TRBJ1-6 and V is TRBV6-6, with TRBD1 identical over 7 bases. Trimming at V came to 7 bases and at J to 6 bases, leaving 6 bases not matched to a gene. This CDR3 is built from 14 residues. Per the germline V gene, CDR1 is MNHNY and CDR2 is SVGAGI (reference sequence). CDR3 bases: TGTGCCAGCACCCTGGGACAGCCTAATTCACCCCTCCACTTT. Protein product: CASTLGQPNSPLHF.

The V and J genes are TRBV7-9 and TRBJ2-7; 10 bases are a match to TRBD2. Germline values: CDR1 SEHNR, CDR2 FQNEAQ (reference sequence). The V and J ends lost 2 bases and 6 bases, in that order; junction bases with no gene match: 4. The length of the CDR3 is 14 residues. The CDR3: CASSLLAGDPEQYF. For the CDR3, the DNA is TGTGCCAGCAGCTTACTAGCGGGAGATCCCGAGCAGTACTTC.

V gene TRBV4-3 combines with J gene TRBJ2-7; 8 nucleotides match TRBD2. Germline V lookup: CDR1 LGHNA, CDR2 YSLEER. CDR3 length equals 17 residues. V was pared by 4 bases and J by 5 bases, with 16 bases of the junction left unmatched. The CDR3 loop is CASSRGGGGPIVHEQYF. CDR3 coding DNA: TGCGCCAGCAGCCGCGGGGGCGGGGGGCCAATCGTCCACGAGCAGTACTTC.

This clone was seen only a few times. The CDR3 spells CASSIMATTEAFF. The CDR3 nucleotides are TGTGCCAGTAGTATCATGGCCACCACTGAAGCTTTCTTT. The genes are TRBV19 and TRBJ1-1; D not resolved. The length of the CDR3 is 13 residues. V lost 3 bases to trimming and J lost 4 bases, with 9 bases between them. Germline CDR1 LNHDA, CDR2 SQIVND (reference sequence). Based on the CDR3 plus reference TRBV19 and TRBJ1-1, the full variable domain is DGGITQSPKYLFRKEGQNVTLSCEQNLNHDAMYWYRQDPGQGLRLIYYSQIVNDFQKGDIAEGYSVSREKKESFPLTVTSAQKNPTAFYLCASSIMATTEAFFGQGTRLTVV.

This CDR3 reads CASKPLRTGLYNEQFF. The CDR3 bases are TGTGCCAGCAAACCCCTCCGGACAGGGTTGTACAATGAGCAGTTCTTC. The chain is built from TRBV27 and TRBJ2-1; 8 bases fit TRBD1. The V gene's germline CDR1 is MNHEY and CDR2 SMNVEV (reference sequence). V lost 7 bases and J lost 4; bases outside the gene matches: 12. The length of the CDR3 is 16 residues.

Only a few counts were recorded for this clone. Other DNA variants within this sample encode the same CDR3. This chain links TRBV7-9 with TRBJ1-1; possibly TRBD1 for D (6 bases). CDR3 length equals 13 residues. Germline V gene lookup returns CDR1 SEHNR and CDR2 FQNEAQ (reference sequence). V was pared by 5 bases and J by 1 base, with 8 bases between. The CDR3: CASSLGQNTEAFF. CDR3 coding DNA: TGTGCCAGCAGCCTGGGACAGAACACTGAAGCTTTCTTT.

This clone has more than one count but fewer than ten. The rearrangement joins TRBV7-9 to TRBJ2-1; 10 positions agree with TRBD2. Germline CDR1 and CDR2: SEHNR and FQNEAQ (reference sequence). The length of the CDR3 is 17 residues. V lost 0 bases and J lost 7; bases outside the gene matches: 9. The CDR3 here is CASSLADGAGGKNEQFF. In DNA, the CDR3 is TGTGCCAGCAGCTTAGCTGATGGAGCGGGAGGGAAAAATGAGCAGTTCTTC.

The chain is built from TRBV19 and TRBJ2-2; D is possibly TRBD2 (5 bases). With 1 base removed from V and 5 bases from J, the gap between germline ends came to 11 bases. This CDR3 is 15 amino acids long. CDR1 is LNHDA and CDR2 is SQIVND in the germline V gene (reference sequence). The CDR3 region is CASSIARVRTGELFF. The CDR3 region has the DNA TGTGCCAGTAGTATAGCGAGGGTGCGGACCGGGGAGCTGTTTTTT.

DNA for the CDR3: TGTGCCAGCAGACTTAGTCCTGAAGCTTTCTTT. Amino acid sequence: CASRLSPEAFF. The chain uses TRBV7-2 and TRBJ1-1; D is unclear. The CDR3 totals 11 residues. The germline V gene encodes CDR1 SGHTA and CDR2 FQGNSA. V shed 6 bases and J shed 6 bases, with 8 bases lying between them.

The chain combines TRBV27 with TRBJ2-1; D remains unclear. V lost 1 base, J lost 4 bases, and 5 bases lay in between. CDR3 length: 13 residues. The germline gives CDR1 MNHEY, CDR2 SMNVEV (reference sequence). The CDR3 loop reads CASSLYTYNEQFF. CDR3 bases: TGTGCCAGCAGTTTATATACTTACAATGAGCAGTTCTTC.

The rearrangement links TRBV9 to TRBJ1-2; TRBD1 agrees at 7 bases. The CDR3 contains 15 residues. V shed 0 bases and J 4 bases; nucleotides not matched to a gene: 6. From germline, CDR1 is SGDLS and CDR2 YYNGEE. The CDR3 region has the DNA TGTGCCAGCAGCGTAGGAGGACAGGCTACCTATGGCTACACCTTC. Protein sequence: CASSVGGQATYGYTF.

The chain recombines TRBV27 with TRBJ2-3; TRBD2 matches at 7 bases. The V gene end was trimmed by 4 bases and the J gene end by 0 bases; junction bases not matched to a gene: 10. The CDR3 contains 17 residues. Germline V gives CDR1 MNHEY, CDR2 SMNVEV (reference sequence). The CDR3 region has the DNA TGTGCCAGCAGTTCCCTTCAGACTAGCCTAAGCACAGATACGCAGTATTTT. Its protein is CASSSLQTSLSTDTQYF.